Sequencing of this T cell receptor beta chain was carried out in a study of cytomegalovirus exposure and HLA in healthy donors. Germline V gene sequence: CDR1 SGHNT, CDR2 YYREEE (reference sequence). The CDR3 is made up of 13 amino acids. Losses at the gene ends were 4 bases for V and 4 bases for J; bases not matched to a gene: 3. Study outcomes and limitations: A later analysis linked a missense DCLRE1C variant to TCR beta V- and J-gene trimming. TCR association rates varied by HLA locus in a later analysis, with DRB1 highest and HLA-C lowest.

The PCR was carried out with 60 Vbeta primers and 13 Jbeta primers. Per the original methods: Unique TCR beta chains numbered 60 million to 100 million in a later analysis, with 10 million to 14 million shared. Libraries were prepared by immunoSEQ multiplex PCR; TCRdb keeps only in-frame clonotypes and omits some of them. V, J and clone size were drawn from that table, and D and trimming were deduced from the DNA. The sample includes some 150,000 clones, roughly 75% seen only once; the top ten take 3.3%. With respect to this clone: Its specificity is unknown.

The sample was PBMCs. The rearrangement joins TRBV5-4 to TRBJ1-2; 8 nucleotides agree with TRBD1. The source is a man aged 40-49 years in good health and CMV-seronegative. CDR3 amino acids: CASSRQGFYGYTF. The CDR3 coding sequence is TGTGCCAGCAGCCGACAGGGGTTCTATGGCTACACCTTC.